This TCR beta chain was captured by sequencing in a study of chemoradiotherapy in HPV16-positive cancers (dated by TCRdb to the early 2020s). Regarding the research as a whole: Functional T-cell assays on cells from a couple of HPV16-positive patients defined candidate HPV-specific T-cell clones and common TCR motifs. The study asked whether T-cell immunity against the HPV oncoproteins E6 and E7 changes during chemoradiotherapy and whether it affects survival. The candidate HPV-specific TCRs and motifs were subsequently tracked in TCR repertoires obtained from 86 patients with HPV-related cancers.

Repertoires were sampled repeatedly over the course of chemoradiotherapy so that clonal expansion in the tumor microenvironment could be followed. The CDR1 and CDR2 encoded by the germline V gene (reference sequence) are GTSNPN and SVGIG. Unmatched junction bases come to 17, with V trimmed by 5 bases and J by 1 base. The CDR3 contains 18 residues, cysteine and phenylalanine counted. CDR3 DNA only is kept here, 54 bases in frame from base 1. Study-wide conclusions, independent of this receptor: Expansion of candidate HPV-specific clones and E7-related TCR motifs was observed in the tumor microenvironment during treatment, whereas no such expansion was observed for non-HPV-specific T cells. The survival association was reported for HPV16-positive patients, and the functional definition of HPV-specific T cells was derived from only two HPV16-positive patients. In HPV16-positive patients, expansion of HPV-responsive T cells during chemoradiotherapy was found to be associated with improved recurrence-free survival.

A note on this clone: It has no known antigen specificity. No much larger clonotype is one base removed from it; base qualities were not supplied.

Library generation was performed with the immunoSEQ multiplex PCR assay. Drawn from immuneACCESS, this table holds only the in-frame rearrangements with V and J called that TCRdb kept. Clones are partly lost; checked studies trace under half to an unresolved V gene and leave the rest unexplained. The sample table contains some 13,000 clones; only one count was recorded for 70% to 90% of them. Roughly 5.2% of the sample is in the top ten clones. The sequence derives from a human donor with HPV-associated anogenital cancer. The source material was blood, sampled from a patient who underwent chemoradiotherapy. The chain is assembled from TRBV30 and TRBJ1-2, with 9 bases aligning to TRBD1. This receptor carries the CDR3 CAWEQRLGTGSRNYGYTF. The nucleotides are TGTGCCTGGGAACAAAGGCTCGGGACAGGGTCGCGTAACTATGGCTACACCTTC. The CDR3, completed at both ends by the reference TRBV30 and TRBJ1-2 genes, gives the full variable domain SQTIHQWPATLVQPVGSPLSLECTVEGTSNPNLYWYRQAAGRGLQLLFYSVGIGQISSEVPQNLSASRPQDRQFILSSKKLLLSDSGFYLCAWEQRLGTGSRNYGYTFGSGTRLTVV.